This TCR beta chain was recovered during a study of blood T cell repertoires in COVID-19. This CDR3 spans 13 amino acids. V was clipped by 3 bases and J by 6 bases; unmatched bases: 1. Germline values: CDR1 SGHAT, CDR2 FQNNGV. Produced via immunoSEQ multiplex PCR; TCRdb's table is partial and in-frame only. The sample has a few hundred thousand clones, around 85% seen once. The chain employs TRBV11-2 and TRBJ2-1; the match to TRBD1 covers 8 bases. The source is a woman aged 50 to 60 who had recovered from COVID-19. Sequences were obtained from PBMCs or T cells enriched from blood (not recorded which). The CDR3 loop reads CASSFDRGNEQFF. In DNA form, the CDR3 reads TGTGCCAGCAGCTTTGACAGGGGCAATGAGCAGTTCTTC. Based on the CDR3 plus reference TRBV11-2 and TRBJ2-1, the full variable domain is EAGVAQSPRYKIIEKRQSVAFWCNPISGHATLYWYQQILGQGPKLLIQFQNNGVVDDSQLPKDRFSAERLKGVDSTLKIQPAKLEDSAVYLCASSFDRGNEQFFGPGTRLTVL.